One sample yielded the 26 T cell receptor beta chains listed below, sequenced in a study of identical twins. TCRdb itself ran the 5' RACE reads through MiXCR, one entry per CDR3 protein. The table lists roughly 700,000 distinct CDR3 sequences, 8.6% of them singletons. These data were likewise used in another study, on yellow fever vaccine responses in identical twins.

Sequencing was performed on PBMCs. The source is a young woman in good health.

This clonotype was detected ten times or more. The CDR3 loop reads CASSPGTVSNQPQHF. CDR3 nucleotide sequence: TGTGCCAGCAGTCCCGGGACAGTTAGCAATCAGCCCCAGCATTTT. The J gene is TRBJ1-5, the V gene TRBV28; TRBD1 matches 7 bases. The germline gives CDR1 MDHEN, CDR2 SYDVKM. J was trimmed by 0 bases and V by 5 bases; bases with no gene match: 4. The CDR3 spans 15 residues.

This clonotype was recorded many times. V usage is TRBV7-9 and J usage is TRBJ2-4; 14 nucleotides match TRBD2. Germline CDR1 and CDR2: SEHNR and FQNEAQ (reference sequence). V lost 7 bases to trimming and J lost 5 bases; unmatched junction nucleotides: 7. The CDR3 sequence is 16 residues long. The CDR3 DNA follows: TGTGCCAGCAACAAACCGGGACTAGCGGGGGAAAACATTCAGTACTTC. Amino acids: CASNKPGLAGENIQYF.

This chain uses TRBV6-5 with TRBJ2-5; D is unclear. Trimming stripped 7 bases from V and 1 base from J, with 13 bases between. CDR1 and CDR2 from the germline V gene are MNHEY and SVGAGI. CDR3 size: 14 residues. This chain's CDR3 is CASIFDWIQETQYF. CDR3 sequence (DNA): TGTGCCAGCATTTTCGACTGGATCCAAGAGACCCAGTACTTC.

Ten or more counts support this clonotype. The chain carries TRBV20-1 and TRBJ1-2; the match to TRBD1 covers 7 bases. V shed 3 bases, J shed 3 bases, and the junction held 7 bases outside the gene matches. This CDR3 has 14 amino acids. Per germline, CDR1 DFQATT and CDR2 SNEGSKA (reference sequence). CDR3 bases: TGCAGTGCTAGCGATCGAGGGGGCGACTATGGCTACACCTTC. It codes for CSASDRGGDYGYTF.

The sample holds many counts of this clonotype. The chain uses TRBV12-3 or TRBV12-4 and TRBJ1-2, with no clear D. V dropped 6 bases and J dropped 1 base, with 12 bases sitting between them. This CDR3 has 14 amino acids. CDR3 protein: CASRQGGINYGYTF. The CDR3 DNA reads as TGTGCCAGCAGGCAAGGCGGAATTAACTATGGCTACACCTTC.

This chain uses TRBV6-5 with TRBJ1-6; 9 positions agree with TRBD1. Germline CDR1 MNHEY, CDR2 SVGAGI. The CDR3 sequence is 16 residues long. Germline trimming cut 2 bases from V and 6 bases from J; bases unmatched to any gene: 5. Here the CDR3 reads CASSYGRDRANSPLHF. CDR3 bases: TGTGCCAGCAGTTACGGTCGGGACAGGGCTAATTCACCCCTCCACTTT.

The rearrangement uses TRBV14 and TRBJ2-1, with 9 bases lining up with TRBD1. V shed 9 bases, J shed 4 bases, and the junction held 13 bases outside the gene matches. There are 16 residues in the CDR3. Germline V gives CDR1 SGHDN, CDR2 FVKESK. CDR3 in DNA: TGTGCCAGTAAGGGGGGGACAGGGCCGGATTACAATGAGCAGTTCTTC. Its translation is CASKGGTGPDYNEQFF.

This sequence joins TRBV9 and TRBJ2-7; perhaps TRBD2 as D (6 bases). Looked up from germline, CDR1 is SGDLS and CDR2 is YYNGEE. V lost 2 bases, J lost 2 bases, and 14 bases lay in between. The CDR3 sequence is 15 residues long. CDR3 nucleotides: TGTGCCAGCAGCGTTGGAGGGAATCCCACCTACGAGCAGTACTTC. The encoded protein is CASSVGGNPTYEQYF.

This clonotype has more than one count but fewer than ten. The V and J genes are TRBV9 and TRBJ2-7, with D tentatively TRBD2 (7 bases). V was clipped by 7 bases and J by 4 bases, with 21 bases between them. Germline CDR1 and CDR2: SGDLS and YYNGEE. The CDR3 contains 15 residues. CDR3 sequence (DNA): TGTGCCAGCTCCTGGGGGGGCGAGATCGGATACGAGCAGTACTTC. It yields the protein CASSWGGEIGYEQYF.

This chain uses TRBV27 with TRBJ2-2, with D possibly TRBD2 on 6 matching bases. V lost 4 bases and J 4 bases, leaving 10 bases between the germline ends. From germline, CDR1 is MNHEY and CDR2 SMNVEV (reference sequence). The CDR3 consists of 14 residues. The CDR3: CASSYGSGTGELFF. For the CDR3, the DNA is TGTGCCAGCAGTTACGGGAGCGGCACCGGGGAGCTGTTTTTT.

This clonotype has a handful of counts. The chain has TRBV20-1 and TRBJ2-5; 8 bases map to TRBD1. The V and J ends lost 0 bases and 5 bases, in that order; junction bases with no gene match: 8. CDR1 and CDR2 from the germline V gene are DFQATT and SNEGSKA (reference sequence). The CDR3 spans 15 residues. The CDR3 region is CSARDSRTGKETQYF. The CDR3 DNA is TGCAGTGCTAGAGATAGCAGGACAGGGAAGGAGACCCAGTACTTC.

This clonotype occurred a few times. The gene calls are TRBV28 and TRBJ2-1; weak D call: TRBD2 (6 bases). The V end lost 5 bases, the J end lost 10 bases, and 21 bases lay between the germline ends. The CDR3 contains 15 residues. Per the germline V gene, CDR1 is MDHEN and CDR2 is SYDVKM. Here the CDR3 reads CASSPVAARGIEQFF. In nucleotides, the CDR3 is TGTGCCAGCAGTCCTGTAGCGGCTCGGGGAATCGAGCAGTTCTTC.

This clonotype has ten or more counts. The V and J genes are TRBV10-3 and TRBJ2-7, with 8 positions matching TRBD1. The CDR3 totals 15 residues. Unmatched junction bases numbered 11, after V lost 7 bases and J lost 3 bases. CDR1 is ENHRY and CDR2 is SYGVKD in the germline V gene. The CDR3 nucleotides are TGTGCCATCAACCAAGACAGGGGACCCTTCTACGAGCAGTACTTC. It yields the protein CAINQDRGPFYEQYF.

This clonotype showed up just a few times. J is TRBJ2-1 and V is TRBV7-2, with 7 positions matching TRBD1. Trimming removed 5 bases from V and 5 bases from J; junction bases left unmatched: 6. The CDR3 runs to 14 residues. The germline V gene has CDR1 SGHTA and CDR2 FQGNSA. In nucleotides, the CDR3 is TGTGCCAGCAGCAAACAGGGACAGCACAATGAGCAGTTCTTC. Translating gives CASSKQGQHNEQFF.

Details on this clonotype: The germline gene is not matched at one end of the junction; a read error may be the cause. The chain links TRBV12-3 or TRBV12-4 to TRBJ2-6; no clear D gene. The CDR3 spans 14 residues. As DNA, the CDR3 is TGTGCCAGCCGACGGTCTCCTGGGACCAACGTCCTGACTTTC. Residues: CASRRSPGTNVLTF.

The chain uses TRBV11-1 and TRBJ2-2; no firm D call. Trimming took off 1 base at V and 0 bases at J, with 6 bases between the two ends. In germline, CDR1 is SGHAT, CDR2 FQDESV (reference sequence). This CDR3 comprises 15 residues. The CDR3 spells CASSLEHPNTGELFF. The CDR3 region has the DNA TGTGCCAGCAGCTTAGAACACCCGAACACCGGGGAGCTGTTTTTT.

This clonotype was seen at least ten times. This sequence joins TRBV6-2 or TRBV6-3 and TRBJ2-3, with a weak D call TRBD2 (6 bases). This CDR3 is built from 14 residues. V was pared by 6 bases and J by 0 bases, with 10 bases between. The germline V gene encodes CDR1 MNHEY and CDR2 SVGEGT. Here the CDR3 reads CASSGTSSTDTQYF. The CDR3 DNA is TGTGCCAGCAGCGGGACTTCTAGCACAGATACGCAGTATTTT.

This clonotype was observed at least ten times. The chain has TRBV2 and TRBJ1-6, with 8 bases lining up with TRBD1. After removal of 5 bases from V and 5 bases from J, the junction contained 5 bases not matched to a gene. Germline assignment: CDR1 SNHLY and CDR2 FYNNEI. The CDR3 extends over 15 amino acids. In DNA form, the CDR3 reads TGTGCCAGCAGTCACGGGACAGGCGATAATTCACCCCTCCACTTT. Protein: CASSHGTGDNSPLHF.

CDR3 sequence (DNA): TGTGCCAGCACCCCGGCAGGGAGGACAGATACGCAGTATTTT. This translates into CASTPAGRTDTQYF. The chain uses TRBV27 and TRBJ2-3; a weak D match, TRBD2 (6 bases). The CDR3 length is 14 residues. The V end was cut by 7 bases, the J end by 3 bases, with 14 bases between. Germline assignment: CDR1 MNHEY and CDR2 SMNVEV (reference sequence).

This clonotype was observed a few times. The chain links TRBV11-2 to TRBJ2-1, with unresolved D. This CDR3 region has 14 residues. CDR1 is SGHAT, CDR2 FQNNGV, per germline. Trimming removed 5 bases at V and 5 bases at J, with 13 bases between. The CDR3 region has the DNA TGTGCCAGCAGCACTGTTTCGGCGGACAATGAGCAGTTCTTC. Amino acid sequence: CASSTVSADNEQFF.

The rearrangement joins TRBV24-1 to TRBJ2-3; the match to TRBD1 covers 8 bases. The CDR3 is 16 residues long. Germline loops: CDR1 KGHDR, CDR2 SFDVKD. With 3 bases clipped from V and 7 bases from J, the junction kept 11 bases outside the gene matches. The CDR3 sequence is CATSDLGQGAQNTQYF. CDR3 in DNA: TGTGCCACCAGTGATCTTGGACAGGGCGCACAGAATACGCAGTATTTT.

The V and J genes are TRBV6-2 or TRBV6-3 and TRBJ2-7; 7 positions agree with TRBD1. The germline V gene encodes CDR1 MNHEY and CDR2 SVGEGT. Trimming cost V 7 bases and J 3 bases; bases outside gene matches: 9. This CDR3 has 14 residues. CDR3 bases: TGTGCCAGCATCTCGCGCCGGGACAGCTACGAGCAGTACTTC. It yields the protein CASISRRDSYEQYF.

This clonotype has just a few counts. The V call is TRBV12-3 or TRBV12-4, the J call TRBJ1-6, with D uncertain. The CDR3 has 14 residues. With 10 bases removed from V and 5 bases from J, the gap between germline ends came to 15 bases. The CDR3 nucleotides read TGTGCCACCAAAAGGGCTCCAGATAATTCACCCCTCCACTTT. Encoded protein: CATKRAPDNSPLHF.

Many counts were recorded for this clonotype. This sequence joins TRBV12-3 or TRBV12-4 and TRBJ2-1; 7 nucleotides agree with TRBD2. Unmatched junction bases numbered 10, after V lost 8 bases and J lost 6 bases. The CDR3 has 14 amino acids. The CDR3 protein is CASAPAGRSNEQFF. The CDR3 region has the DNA TGTGCCAGCGCCCCAGCGGGAAGAAGCAATGAGCAGTTCTTC.

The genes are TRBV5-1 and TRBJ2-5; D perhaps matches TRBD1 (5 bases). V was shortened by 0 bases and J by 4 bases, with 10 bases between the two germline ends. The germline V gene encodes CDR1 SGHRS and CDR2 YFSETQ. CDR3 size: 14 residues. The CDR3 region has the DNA TGCGCCAGCAGCTTGGTTGTAGGGGTAGAGACCCAGTACTTC. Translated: CASSLVVGVETQYF.

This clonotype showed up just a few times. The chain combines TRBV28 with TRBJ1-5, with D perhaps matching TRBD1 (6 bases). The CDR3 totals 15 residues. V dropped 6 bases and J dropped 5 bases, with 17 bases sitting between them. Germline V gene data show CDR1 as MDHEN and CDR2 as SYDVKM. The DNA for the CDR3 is TGTGCCAGCAGAAAACCGGGGGGGGCTGATCAGCCCCAGCATTTT. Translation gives CASRKPGGADQPQHF.